The TCR beta chain described here comes from a study of graft-versus-host responses after intestinal transplantation. Study information: Each of the recipients got a multivisceral, liver-intestinal, or isolated intestinal transplant. All recipients were given anti-thymocyte globulin induction, and tacrolimus and steroids were then administered for approximately 3 years.

J was trimmed by 4 bases and V by 4 bases; bases with no gene match: 5. The CDR3 is 14 amino acids. Germline CDR1 reads SGHTA; CDR2 reads FQGTGA. Measured with immunoSEQ multiplex PCR; TCRdb has only the in-frame clones, and not every one. Of tens of thousands of clones listed, 75% to 90% are singletons. The study's findings and limits: Allografts of one patient group, those with graft-donor T cell macrochimerism, had high graft-versus-host to host-versus-graft clonal ratios. Detection of GvH clones occurred in recipient marrow, and some had their first appearance in ileum or blood.

For this clone: Its target is not known.

The J gene is TRBJ1-2, the V gene TRBV7-3; 8 positions agree with TRBD1. Source: unstimulated CD4+ T cells sorted from spleen or lymph node cells, taken before intestinal transplant. This TCR was sampled from a human donor who received an intestinal transplant. The CDR3, as DNA: TGTGCCAGCAGCTACCGACAGGGGACCTATGGCTACACCTTC. This sequence encodes CASSYRQGTYGYTF.